The 10 T cell receptor beta chains presented below share a single source sample, sequenced in a study of regulatory T cells in long-lasting Graves disease. To make TCR beta libraries, researchers used iRepertoire HTBI primers and Arm-PCR of CDR3 regions. TCRdb reanalysed the multiplex PCR reads using MiXCR and keeps one entry per CDR3 protein. The sample records roughly 360,000 distinct CDR3 sequences, approximately 25% being singletons. Regarding time point: persistent/refractory GD, antithyroid drugs over 5 years with positive TRAb. Researchers made the TCR library from RNA that was extracted from PBMCs. The sample consisted of peripheral blood mononuclear cells (PBMCs), taken when the disease was refractory, from a patient treated with antithyroid drugs. The receptors originated from a woman aged 40 to 50 with Graves disease.

This clonotype has more than one count but fewer than ten. This chain links TRBV15 with TRBJ1-6; D ambiguous. This CDR3 has 15 residues. Trimming left V 1 base short and J 5 bases short, with 9 bases between. The germline V gene encodes CDR1 LNHNV and CDR2 YYDKDF (reference sequence). The CDR3 DNA reads TGTGCCACCAGCAGAGCTTTTGGGGATAATTCACCCCTCCACTTT. Translating it yields CATSRAFGDNSPLHF.

With regard to this clonotype: Since no conserved phenylalanine or tryptophan closes the CDR3, a read error is the likely cause. V and J are TRBV11-2 and TRBJ2-2; TRBD2 matches at 8 bases. The CDR3 spans 16 residues. The V gene end was trimmed by 2 bases and the J gene end by 4 bases; junction bases not matched to a gene: 6. The germline CDR1 and CDR2 sequences are SGHAT and FQNNGV. The CDR3 spells CASSLSSGSITGELFL. Here the CDR3 DNA reads TGTGCCAGCAGCTTATCCAGCGGGAGTATCACCGGGGAGCTGTTTCTT.

As to this clonotype: This may stem from a read error, because a much larger clone lies one nucleotide away. This chain joins TRBV20-1 and TRBJ1-2; the D is unclear. CDR1 is DFQATT, CDR2 SNEGSKA, per germline (reference sequence). CDR3 length: 11 amino acids. For the CDR3, the DNA is TGCGGTGCCAGGACTATTTATGGCTACACCTTC. It is translated as CGARTIYGYTF.

Worth noting for this clonotype: A single base is all that separates this from a far larger clone, so a read error is likely. CDR3 region: CASSHTAQGLQYF. In nucleotides, the CDR3 is TGTGCCAGCAGCCATACAGCACAGGGGCTGCAGTACTTC. The chain recombines TRBV28 with TRBJ2-6; 7 bases fit TRBD1. Judging by the DNA end, TRBJ2-7 fits better; the J call may be wrong. The CDR3 spans 13 residues. CDR1 MDHEN and CDR2 SYDVKM come from the germline V gene.

This clonotype was counted a few times. The CDR3 nucleotides are TGCAGTGCTAAAAGACAGGAGTACCAAGAGACCCAGTACTTC. Translation: CSAKRQEYQETQYF. The chain combines TRBV20-1 with TRBJ2-5; D possibly corresponds to TRBD1 (6 bases). The CDR3 covers 14 residues. Trimming removed 4 bases from V and 0 bases from J, with 12 bases in between. The germline gives CDR1 DFQATT, CDR2 SNEGSKA (reference sequence).

This clonotype was seen a few times. The chain employs TRBV20-1 and TRBJ2-7; 11 bases map to TRBD2. Germline trimming cut 3 bases from V and 2 bases from J; bases unmatched to any gene: 9. The CDR3 contains 16 residues. Germline CDR1 and CDR2: DFQATT and SNEGSKA (reference sequence). The CDR3 loop is CSARSYWTSGPYEQYF. The CDR3 DNA reads TGCAGTGCTAGGAGCTACTGGACTAGCGGGCCCTACGAGCAGTACTTC.

The chain employs TRBV7-8 and TRBJ1-1; D perhaps matches TRBD1 (5 bases). CDR1 is SGHVS and CDR2 is FQNEAQ in the germline V gene. Trimming cost V 1 base and J 6 bases, with 18 bases left between them. CDR3 length: 16 residues. CDR3 bases: TGTGCCAGCAGCTTAGTTTCCTCGGGACTGGGCCCTGAAGCTTTCTTT. It encodes CASSLVSSGLGPEAFF.

V is TRBV5-1 and J is TRBJ2-7, with D tentatively TRBD1 (6 bases). V lost 4 bases, J lost 5 bases, and 13 bases lay in between. There are 13 residues in the CDR3. CDR1 is SGHRS and CDR2 is YFSETQ in the germline V gene. The CDR3 DNA reads as TGCGCCAGCAGCCCGGGGACACCCCACGAGCAGTACTTC. Protein: CASSPGTPHEQYF.

In its sample, this clonotype was seen a few times. The chain employs TRBV20-1 and TRBJ2-2, with no clear D. Germline-derived CDR1 and CDR2 are DFQATT and SNEGSKA (reference sequence). Deletions cut 0 bases from V and 1 base from J, with 6 bases between. The CDR3 is made up of 14 amino acids. Written as DNA, the CDR3 is TGCAGTGCTAGAGATCCCAGGAACACCGGGGAGCTGTTTTTT. Translation: CSARDPRNTGELFF.

This clonotype appeared a few times. The chain carries TRBV12-3 or TRBV12-4 and TRBJ2-7; D is possibly TRBD1 (6 bases). With 6 bases removed from V and 4 bases from J, the gap between germline ends came to 16 bases. The CDR3 covers 14 residues. CDR3 sequence: CASSSRGGPYEQYF. CDR3 nucleotides: TGTGCCAGCAGCTCCCGTGGGGGCCCATACGAGCAGTACTTC.